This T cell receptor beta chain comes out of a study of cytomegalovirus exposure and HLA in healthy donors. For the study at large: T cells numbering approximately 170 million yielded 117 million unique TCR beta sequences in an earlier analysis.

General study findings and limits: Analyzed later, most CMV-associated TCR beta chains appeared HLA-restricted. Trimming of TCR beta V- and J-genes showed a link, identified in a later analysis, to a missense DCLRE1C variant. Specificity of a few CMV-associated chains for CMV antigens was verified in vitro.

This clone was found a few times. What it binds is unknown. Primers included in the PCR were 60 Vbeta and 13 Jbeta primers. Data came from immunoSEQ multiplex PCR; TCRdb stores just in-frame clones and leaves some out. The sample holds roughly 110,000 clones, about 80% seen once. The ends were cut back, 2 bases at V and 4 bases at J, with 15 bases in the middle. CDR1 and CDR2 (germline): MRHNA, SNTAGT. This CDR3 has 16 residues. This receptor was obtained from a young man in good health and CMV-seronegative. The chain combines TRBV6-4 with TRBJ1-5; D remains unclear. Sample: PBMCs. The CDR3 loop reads CASSDPRGPRNQPQHF. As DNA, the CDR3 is TGTGCCAGCAGTGACCCTCGCGGCCCGAGGAATCAGCCCCAGCATTTT.